This T cell receptor beta chain stems from a study of cytomegalovirus exposure and HLA in healthy donors. At the level of the study: HLA-typed donors were the source of 90 million or so unique TCRs, which an early data release held.

Study-level results: Sequencing probably produced one cluster of sequence variants that were highly shared.

Primers: 60 Vbeta forward and 13 Jbeta reverse. The method was immunoSEQ multiplex PCR; TCRdb's version includes in-frame clones alone and lacks a portion of them. The sample contains approximately 110,000 clones, over 60% of which appear only once. Germline V gene data show CDR1 as SEHNR and CDR2 as FQNEAQ (reference sequence). The CDR3 totals 14 residues. To note about this clone: Its specificity is unknown. A read error may account for a junction end that differs from germline.

The sequence was obtained from a man aged 45-60 years in good health and CMV-seronegative. The source material was PBMCs. The chain has TRBV7-9 and TRBJ1-4, with D possibly being TRBD1 (5 bases). CDR3 sequence (DNA): TGTTCCAGCAGCTTACGGGGGGGGGATGAAAAACTGTTTTTT. Protein product: CSSSLRGGDEKLFF.